The 20 T cell receptor beta chains below all came from one sample that was sequenced in a study of blood T cell repertoires in COVID-19. Assay: immunoSEQ multiplex PCR; the TCRdb copy retains only in-frame clones and omits some. The table lists roughly 250,000 clones, 88% of them singletons, with 3% in the top ten. The sample comprised PBMCs or T cells enriched from blood (not recorded which). Source of these receptors: a woman aged 45-65 years who had recovered from COVID-19.

The chain joins TRBV30 to TRBJ2-5; TRBD2 aligns across 12 bases. J lost 5 bases, V lost 1 base, and 5 bases had no gene match. The CDR3 runs 15 residues. The germline V gene has CDR1 GTSNPN and CDR2 SVGIG (reference sequence). CDR3 sequence: CAWSATSGSAETQYF. The CDR3 DNA reads TGTGCCTGGAGTGCGACTAGCGGGAGCGCTGAGACCCAGTACTTC. The full variable domain, rest sourced from reference TRBV30 and TRBJ2-5, is SQTIHQWPATLVQPVGSPLSLECTVEGTSNPNLYWYRQAAGRGLQLLFYSVGIGQISSEVPQNLSASRPQDRQFILSSKKLLLSDSGFYLCAWSATSGSAETQYFGPGTRLLVL.

The chain has TRBV18 and TRBJ1-2; 7 nucleotides match TRBD1. Germline V lookup: CDR1 KGHSH, CDR2 LQKENI. This CDR3 has 15 amino acids. J lost 5 bases, V lost 3 bases, and 9 bases had no gene match. CDR3 nucleotide sequence: TGTGCCAGCTCACCTGGACAGGAGCGTGGGTATGGCTACACCTTC. It specifies CASSPGQERGYGYTF. Based on the CDR3 plus reference TRBV18 and TRBJ1-2, the full variable domain is NAGVMQNPRHLVRRRGQEARLRCSPMKGHSHVYWYRQLPEEGLKFMVYLQKENIIDESGMPKERFSAEFPKEGPSILRIQQVVRGDSAAYFCASSPGQERGYGYTFGSGTRLTVV.

Only one count was recorded for this clone. This chain joins TRBV28 and TRBJ1-3, with 10 positions matching TRBD1. Looked up from germline, CDR1 is MDHEN and CDR2 is SYDVKM. The CDR3 runs 17 residues. Trimming cost V 6 bases and J 1 base; bases outside gene matches: 9. In DNA form, the CDR3 reads TGTGCCAGCAGCCGGGACAGGGGCCTAAGGTCTGGAAACACCATATATTTT. It yields the protein CASSRDRGLRSGNTIYF.

In its sample, this clone was seen a few times. The chain links TRBV14 to TRBJ1-6; 11 bases align to TRBD1. V was clipped by 0 bases and J by 4 bases; unmatched bases: 5. The CDR3 contains 18 residues. Germline V gene lookup returns CDR1 SGHDN and CDR2 FVKESK. CDR3 sequence reads: CASSQDSGDRGYNSPLHF. The CDR3, as DNA: TGTGCCAGCAGCCAAGATTCTGGGGACAGGGGGTATAATTCACCCCTCCACTTT.

The chain is built from TRBV28 and TRBJ1-2, with 7 bases matching TRBD1. The CDR3 has 13 residues. With V trimmed by 8 bases and J by 4 bases, 7 bases remained unmatched. Germline V gives CDR1 MDHEN, CDR2 SYDVKM. The CDR3 DNA reads as TGTGCCAGCCACGGTGGGACAGCCTATGGCTACACCTTC. Translation gives CASHGGTAYGYTF.

The chain links TRBV19 to TRBJ1-1; 8 nucleotides agree with TRBD1. The V and J ends lost 7 bases and 4 bases, in that order; junction bases with no gene match: 14. This CDR3 has 16 residues. CDR1 is LNHDA and CDR2 is SQIVND in the germline V gene (reference sequence). The chain's CDR3 is CASKVGRGRFGTEAFF. CDR3 sequence (DNA): TGTGCCAGTAAGGTCGGCAGGGGGCGTTTTGGCACTGAAGCTTTCTTT.

The CDR3 DNA reads as TGTGCCAGCAGTTCCCCGGGACTAGCGGGGGTATTAAGCTCCTACAATGAGCAGTTCTTC. It codes for CASSSPGLAGVLSSYNEQFF. This chain links TRBV6-2 or TRBV6-3 with TRBJ2-1; 14 bases match TRBD2. Germline CDR1 and CDR2: MNHEY and SVGEGT. Unmatched junction bases numbered 11, after V lost 4 bases and J lost 0 bases. CDR3 length: 20 amino acids.

The chain couples TRBV24-1 to TRBJ2-3, with D tentatively TRBD1 (6 bases). CDR3 length: 14 residues. V was pared by 3 bases and J by 2 bases, with 8 bases between. Germline CDR1 KGHDR, CDR2 SFDVKD. The DNA of the CDR3 is TGTGCCACCAGTGATCAGGGGCTCACAGATACGCAGTATTTT. This sequence encodes CATSDQGLTDTQYF.

This chain uses TRBV4-3 with TRBJ2-7, with 7 positions matching TRBD2. Germline V gene data show CDR1 as LGHNA and CDR2 as YSLEER. Trimming removed 1 base from V and 2 bases from J; junction bases left unmatched: 5. This CDR3 comprises 15 residues. CDR3 DNA sequence: TGCGCCAGCAGCCAAGGGACTAGAGGTACCTACGAGCAGTACTTC. It specifies CASSQGTRGTYEQYF.

The chain couples TRBV18 to TRBJ2-1; 15 nucleotides align to TRBD2. Germline trimming cut 0 bases from V and 5 bases from J; bases unmatched to any gene: 2. CDR1 is KGHSH and CDR2 is LQKENI in the germline V gene. The CDR3 has 17 residues. CDR3 sequence reads: CASSPPGLAGGNNEQFF. CDR3 bases: TGTGCCAGCTCACCACCGGGACTAGCGGGAGGCAACAATGAGCAGTTCTTC.

This chain links TRBV5-1 with TRBJ2-2; 13 bases fit TRBD2. CDR1 and CDR2 from the germline V gene are SGHRS and YFSETQ. The ends lost 4 bases at V and 6 bases at J; junction bases unmatched: 6. This CDR3 region has 16 residues. CDR3 loop: CASSPGLAGNAGELFF. CDR3 DNA sequence: TGCGCCAGCAGCCCGGGACTAGCGGGAAATGCCGGGGAGCTGTTTTTT.

The chain has TRBV18 and TRBJ1-5; 7 bases are a match to TRBD1. The ends lost 2 bases at V and 2 bases at J; junction bases unmatched: 3. This CDR3 is built from 15 residues. CDR1 and CDR2 from the germline V gene are KGHSH and LQKENI. CDR3 region: CASSPEGTGNQPQHF. Written as DNA, the CDR3 is TGTGCCAGCTCACCAGAAGGGACAGGCAATCAGCCCCAGCATTTT.

This chain connects TRBV28 to TRBJ2-5; D is possibly TRBD1 (6 bases). The germline V gene encodes CDR1 MDHEN and CDR2 SYDVKM. This CDR3 comprises 13 residues. Trimming pared 8 bases from V and 3 bases from J, leaving 13 bases between. The CDR3 DNA reads as TGTGCCAGCGCACAGGGTGTCGAAGAGACCCAGTACTTC. This codes for CASAQGVEETQYF.

The CDR3 is CASSGGVSSGDNEQFF. The DNA for the CDR3 is TGTGCCAGCAGCGGGGGTGTCTCTAGCGGAGACAATGAGCAGTTCTTC. The chain combines TRBV3-1 (or the pseudogene TRBV3-2) with TRBJ2-1; TRBD2 agrees at 7 bases. The CDR3 contains 16 residues. J gave up 5 bases and V 5 bases, and 12 bases lay outside the gene matches. CDR1 and CDR2 from the germline V gene are LGHDT and YNNKEL (reference sequence).

The chain employs TRBV7-2 and TRBJ1-1, with D perhaps matching TRBD1 (5 bases). The V gene's germline CDR1 is SGHTA and CDR2 FQGNSA. The CDR3 is 14 residues long. Trimming removed 5 bases from V and 1 base from J, with 11 bases in between. The DNA for the CDR3 is TGTGCCAGCAGCCCCCCAGACAGGAACACTGAAGCTTTCTTT. It codes for CASSPPDRNTEAFF.

The chain uses TRBV6-5 and TRBJ1-4; the match to TRBD1 covers 8 bases. The germline V gene encodes CDR1 MNHEY and CDR2 SVGAGI. The CDR3 loop spans 14 amino acids. The ends lost 3 bases at V and 6 bases at J; junction bases unmatched: 3. Here the CDR3 reads CASSYSGGYEKLFF. CDR3 in DNA: TGTGCCAGCAGTTATTCAGGGGGCTATGAAAAACTGTTTTTT.

This clone showed up just once. This chain links TRBV30 with TRBJ2-7; D is possibly TRBD1 (6 bases). Germline loops: CDR1 GTSNPN, CDR2 SVGIG (reference sequence). Trimming took off 1 base at V and 1 base at J, with 14 bases between the two ends. The CDR3 consists of 15 residues. Here the CDR3 reads CAWSGQGSLSYEQYF. The CDR3, as DNA: TGTGCCTGGAGTGGTCAGGGGTCCCTATCCTACGAGCAGTACTTC.

CDR3: CASRARTGARTEAFF. CDR3 nucleotide sequence: TGTGCAAGTCGCGCGCGGACAGGGGCTAGGACTGAAGCTTTCTTT. V usage is TRBV12-2 and J usage is TRBJ1-1; the table names TRBD1, a call not compared with the DNA. TRBV12-2 is flagged as a pseudogene. There are 15 residues in the CDR3.

The rearrangement joins TRBV7-2 to TRBJ2-7; D might be TRBD1 (6 bases). This CDR3 has 15 amino acids. The germline V gene has CDR1 SGHTA and CDR2 FQGNSA. Trimming took 5 bases from V and 0 from J, leaving 14 bases between them. CDR3 sequence reads: CASSPQGLSSYEQYF. Written as DNA, the CDR3 is TGTGCCAGCAGCCCACAGGGATTGAGCTCCTACGAGCAGTACTTC.

This chain connects TRBV28 to TRBJ1-2; TRBD1 aligns across 7 bases. This CDR3 region has 13 residues. V shed 3 bases, J shed 8 bases, and the junction held 6 bases outside the gene matches. In germline, CDR1 is MDHEN, CDR2 SYDVKM. The CDR3 here is CASSFLQGFGYTF. CDR3 in DNA: TGTGCCAGCAGTTTTTTACAGGGGTTCGGCTACACCTTC.